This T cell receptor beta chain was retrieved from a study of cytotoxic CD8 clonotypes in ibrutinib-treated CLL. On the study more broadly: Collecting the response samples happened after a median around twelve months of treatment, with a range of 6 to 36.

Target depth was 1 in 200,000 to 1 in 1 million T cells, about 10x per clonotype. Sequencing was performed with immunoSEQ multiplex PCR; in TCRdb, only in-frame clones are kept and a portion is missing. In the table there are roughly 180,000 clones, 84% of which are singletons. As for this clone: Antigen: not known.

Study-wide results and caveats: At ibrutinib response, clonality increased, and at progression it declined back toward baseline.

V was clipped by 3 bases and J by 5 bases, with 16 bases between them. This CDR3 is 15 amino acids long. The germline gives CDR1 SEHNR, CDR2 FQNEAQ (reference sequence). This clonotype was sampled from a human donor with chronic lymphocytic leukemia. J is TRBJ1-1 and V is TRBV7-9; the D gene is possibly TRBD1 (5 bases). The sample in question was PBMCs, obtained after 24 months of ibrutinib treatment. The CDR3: CASSLGSGRLTEAFF. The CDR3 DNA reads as TGTGCCAGCAGCTTGGGGTCAGGGAGGTTAACTGAAGCTTTCTTT.